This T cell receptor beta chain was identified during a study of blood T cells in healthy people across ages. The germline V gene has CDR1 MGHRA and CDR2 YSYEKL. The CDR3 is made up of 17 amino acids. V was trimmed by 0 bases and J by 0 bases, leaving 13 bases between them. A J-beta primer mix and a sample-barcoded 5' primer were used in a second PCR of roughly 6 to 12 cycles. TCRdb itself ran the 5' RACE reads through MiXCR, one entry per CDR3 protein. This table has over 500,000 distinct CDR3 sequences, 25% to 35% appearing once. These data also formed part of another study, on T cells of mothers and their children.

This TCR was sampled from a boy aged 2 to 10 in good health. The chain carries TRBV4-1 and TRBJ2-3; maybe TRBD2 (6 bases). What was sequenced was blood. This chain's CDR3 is CASSQDRNAGSTDTQYF. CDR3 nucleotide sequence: TGCGCCAGCAGCCAAGATCGGAACGCGGGAAGCACAGATACGCAGTATTTT.